This T cell receptor beta chain was profiled in a study of regulatory T cells in long-lasting Graves disease. CDR3 length: 15 residues. Germline V gives CDR1 SGHRS, CDR2 YFSETQ. Trimming stripped 7 bases from V and 6 bases from J, with 20 bases between. Researchers made TCR beta libraries by using iRepertoire HTBI primers and running Arm-PCR on CDR3 regions. Each CDR3 protein is one row after TCRdb ran MiXCR on the multiplex PCR reads. The sample yields about 320,000 distinct CDR3 sequences, approximately 20% seen once. The time point was: newly diagnosed GD, antithyroid drugs for less than 3 months. The TCR library was made from RNA that had been extracted from PBMCs in TRIzol. About 9.2 milliliters of peripheral blood were taken and placed in EDTA tubes. The study, taken as a whole, reports: Persistent disease exhibited a predilection for TRBV28, TRBJ1-2 and TRBJ2-5.

This clonotype has only a few counts. No antigen is known for it. Sample: peripheral blood mononuclear cells (PBMCs), taken at new diagnosis, from a patient treated with antithyroid drugs. This chain connects TRBV5-1 to TRBJ2-1; D may match TRBD1 or TRBD2 (5 bases each). The receptor comes from a female donor with Graves disease. The CDR3 DNA reads as TGCGCCAGCCTGGATAGGCGGGCTGGGGGCAATGAGCAGTTCTTC. Translated, it gives CASLDRRAGGNEQFF.